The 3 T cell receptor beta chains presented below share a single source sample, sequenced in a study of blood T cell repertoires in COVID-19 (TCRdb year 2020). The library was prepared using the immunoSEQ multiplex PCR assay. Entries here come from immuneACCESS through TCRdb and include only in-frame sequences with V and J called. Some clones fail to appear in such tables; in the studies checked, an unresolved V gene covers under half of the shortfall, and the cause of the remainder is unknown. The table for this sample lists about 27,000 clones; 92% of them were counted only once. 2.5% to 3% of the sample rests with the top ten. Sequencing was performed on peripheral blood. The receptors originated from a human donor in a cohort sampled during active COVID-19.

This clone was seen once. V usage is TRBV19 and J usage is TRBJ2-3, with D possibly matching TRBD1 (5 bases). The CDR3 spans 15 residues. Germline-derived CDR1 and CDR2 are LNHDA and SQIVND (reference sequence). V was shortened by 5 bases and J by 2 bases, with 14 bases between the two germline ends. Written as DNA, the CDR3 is TGTGCCAGTAGTGCAGATCAGGGTGACACAGATACGCAGTATTTT. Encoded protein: CASSADQGDTDTQYF.

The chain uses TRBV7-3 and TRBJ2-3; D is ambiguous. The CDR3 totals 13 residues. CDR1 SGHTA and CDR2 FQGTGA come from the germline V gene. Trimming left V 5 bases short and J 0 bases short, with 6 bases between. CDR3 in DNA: TGTGCCAGCAGCATCCTTAGCACAGATACGCAGTATTTT. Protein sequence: CASSILSTDTQYF.

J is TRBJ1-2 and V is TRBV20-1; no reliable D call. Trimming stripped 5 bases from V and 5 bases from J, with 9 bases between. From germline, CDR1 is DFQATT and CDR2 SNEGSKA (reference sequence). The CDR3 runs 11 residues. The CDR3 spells CSAHDGYGYTF. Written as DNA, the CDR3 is TGCAGTGCTCACGACGGGTATGGCTACACCTTC.